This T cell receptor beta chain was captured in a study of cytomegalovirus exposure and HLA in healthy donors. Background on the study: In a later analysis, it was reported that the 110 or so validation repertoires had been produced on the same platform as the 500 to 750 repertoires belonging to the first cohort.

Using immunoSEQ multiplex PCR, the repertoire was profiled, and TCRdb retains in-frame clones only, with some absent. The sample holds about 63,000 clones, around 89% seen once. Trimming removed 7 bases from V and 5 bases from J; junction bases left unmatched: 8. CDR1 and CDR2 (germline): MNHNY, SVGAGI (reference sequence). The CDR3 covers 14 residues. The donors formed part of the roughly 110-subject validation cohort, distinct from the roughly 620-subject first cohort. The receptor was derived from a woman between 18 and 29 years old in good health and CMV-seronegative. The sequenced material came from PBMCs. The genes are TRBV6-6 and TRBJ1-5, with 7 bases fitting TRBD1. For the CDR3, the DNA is TGTGCCAGCAACCACAGGGGCGAGGATCAGCCCCAGCATTTT. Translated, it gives CASNHRGEDQPQHF.